These 19 T cell receptor beta chains came from one sample sequenced in a study of PD-L1 blockade in urothelial cancer. TCRdb's table, derived via immunoSEQ multiplex PCR, lists solely in-frame clones and lacks some. This sample yields more than 40,000 clones, of which roughly 86% are seen a single time; more than 15% belongs to the top ten. The sample consisted of PBMCs, taken around atezolizumab (anti-PD-L1) treatment. These receptors came from a man in his 60s with urothelial cancer.

The J gene is TRBJ2-5, the V gene TRBV10-3; TRBD2 aligns across 7 bases. This CDR3 comprises 14 residues. Germline V gives CDR1 ENHRY, CDR2 SYGVKD. Unmatched junction bases numbered 10, after V lost 3 bases and J lost 9 bases. The CDR3 DNA is TGTGCCATCAGTGAATGGGGCCGGGAGGCGCCCCAGTACTTC. Protein sequence: CAISEWGREAPQYF.

This clone has just a few counts. The rearrangement joins TRBV27 to TRBJ2-1, with 10 nucleotides matching TRBD1. Germline trimming cut 3 bases from V and 7 bases from J; bases unmatched to any gene: 24. CDR3 length: 21 amino acids. Germline CDR1 and CDR2: MNHEY and SMNVEV (reference sequence). CDR3 coding DNA: TGTGCCAGCAGTTTGGGGGCGGGACAGGGGTTCGGGGCTACGAGCCTTAATGAGCAGTTCTTC. It encodes CASSLGAGQGFGATSLNEQFF.

The chain is built from TRBV6-5 and TRBJ2-7, with 9 bases identical to TRBD2. V shed 4 bases and J 6 bases; nucleotides not matched to a gene: 10. The CDR3 extends over 15 amino acids. The germline gives CDR1 MNHEY, CDR2 SVGAGI. The CDR3 reads CASSFTTSGRGEQYF. The CDR3 DNA reads as TGTGCCAGCAGTTTCACGACTAGCGGACGTGGCGAGCAGTACTTC.

This clone turned up a few times. The CDR3 loop is CASSFGTIASGELFF. The CDR3 DNA sequence: TGTGCCAGCAGCTTCGGGACAATTGCCAGTGGGGAGCTGTTTTTT. The genes are TRBV11-2 and TRBJ2-2; tentatively, D is TRBD1 (6 bases). Trimming left V 3 bases short and J 8 bases short, with 16 bases between. The CDR3 is 15 amino acids. Germline assignment: CDR1 SGHAT and CDR2 FQNNGV. Full variable domain (outside the CDR3, taken from reference TRBV11-2 and TRBJ2-2): EAGVAQSPRYKIIEKRQSVAFWCNPISGHATLYWYQQILGQGPKLLIQFQNNGVVDDSQLPKDRFSAERLKGVDSTLKIQPAKLEDSAVYLCASSFGTIASGELFFGEGSRLTVL.

This rearrangement joins TRBV6-5 to TRBJ2-3, with 7 bases aligning to TRBD2. The germline V gene encodes CDR1 MNHEY and CDR2 SVGAGI. The CDR3 covers 13 residues. The V and J ends lost 10 bases and 2 bases, in that order; junction bases with no gene match: 6. The CDR3 spells CATRGDLTDTQYF. CDR3 nucleotide sequence: TGTGCCACCCGGGGGGACCTCACAGATACGCAGTATTTT.

CDR3 nucleotides: TGTGCCAGCAGAGCCTCACTGGGGCGGGGGACTGAAGCTTTCTTT. This gives the protein CASRASLGRGTEAFF. This chain joins TRBV2 and TRBJ1-1; a weak D match, TRBD1 (5 bases). The V end was cut by 6 bases, the J end by 5 bases, with 19 bases between. This CDR3 has 15 residues. Germline CDR1 SNHLY, CDR2 FYNNEI.

The chain has TRBV11-2 and TRBJ2-3; the D is unclear. Germline-derived CDR1 and CDR2 are SGHAT and FQNNGV. CDR3 size: 17 residues. V was trimmed by 2 bases and J by 1 base, leaving 16 bases between them. CDR3 sequence reads: CASSLRRVPSGTDTQYF. The DNA for the CDR3 is TGTGCCAGCAGCTTACGTCGCGTACCTTCCGGCACAGATACGCAGTATTTT.

This chain joins TRBV7-9 and TRBJ2-7, with 8 bases that match TRBD1. Unmatched junction bases numbered 6, after V lost 5 bases and J lost 3 bases. This CDR3 is 14 amino acids long. The germline gives CDR1 SEHNR, CDR2 FQNEAQ (reference sequence). CDR3 in amino acids: CASSPRDRIYEQYF. Written as DNA, the CDR3 is TGTGCCAGCAGCCCCAGGGACAGGATCTACGAGCAGTACTTC.

The chain carries TRBV15 and TRBJ2-3; maybe TRBD2 (6 bases). CDR1 LNHNV and CDR2 YYDKDF come from the germline V gene (reference sequence). Trimming removed 1 base from V and 5 bases from J, with 22 bases in between. This CDR3 region has 18 residues. CDR3 sequence (DNA): TGTGCCACCAGCAGAGCGCGGGATTTTGTCTCCCCTGAAGATACGCAGTATTTT. Translation: CATSRARDFVSPEDTQYF.

The chain links TRBV5-4 to TRBJ1-1; D is uncertain. The V gene lost 4 bases and the J gene lost 1 base, with 14 bases spanning the gap. The CDR3 sequence is 15 residues long. CDR1 and CDR2 from the germline V gene are SGHNT and YYREEE (reference sequence). The CDR3 region is CASSPGVSRNTEAFF. CDR3 coding DNA: TGTGCCAGCAGCCCGGGAGTTTCGAGGAACACTGAAGCTTTCTTT.

This clone was recorded only once. The rearrangement joins TRBV2 to TRBJ1-5, with a tentative D call TRBD1 (5 bases). Germline V gives CDR1 SNHLY, CDR2 FYNNEI. The ends were cut back, 4 bases at V and 3 bases at J, with 7 bases in the middle. The CDR3 has 13 residues. CDR3 DNA: TGTGCCAGCAGTGCAGGGAACAATCAGCCCCAGCATTTT. This encodes CASSAGNNQPQHF.

This clone appeared a single time. As DNA, the CDR3 is TGTGCCAGCAGTACACCGGGACACGTAGACGAGCAGTACTTC. This translates into CASSTPGHVDEQYF. The chain carries TRBV28 and TRBJ2-7; D perhaps matches TRBD1 (6 bases). The CDR3 length is 14 residues. Germline CDR1 is MDHEN and CDR2 is SYDVKM. V lost 5 bases and J 5 bases, leaving 16 bases between the germline ends. Combining the CDR3 with reference TRBV28 and TRBJ2-7 gives the whole variable domain DVKVTQSSRYLVKRTGEKVFLECVQDMDHENMFWYRQDPGLGLRLIYFSYDVKMKEKGDIPEGYSVSREKKERFSLILESASTNQTSMYLCASSTPGHVDEQYFGPGTRLTVT.

This rearrangement joins TRBV6-1 to TRBJ2-5; D gene ambiguous. Trimming removed 4 bases from V and 2 bases from J, with 17 bases in between. The CDR3 covers 16 residues. The germline V gene encodes CDR1 MNHNS and CDR2 SASEGT. The CDR3 sequence: CASSGIRLNHQETQYF. CDR3 sequence (DNA): TGTGCCAGCAGTGGGATCCGACTCAACCATCAAGAGACCCAGTACTTC.

The chain joins TRBV10-3 to TRBJ2-7; a possible D gene is TRBD1 (5 bases). There are 12 residues in the CDR3. Trimming cost V 7 bases and J 6 bases, with 13 bases left between them. Germline assignment: CDR1 ENHRY and CDR2 SYGVKD. CDR3 nucleotides: TGTGCCATCAATGCAGGGTTTAGCGAGCAGTACTTC. Protein product: CAINAGFSEQYF.

This clone showed up just a few times. This chain joins TRBV29-1 and TRBJ2-2; 8 bases line up with TRBD2. The germline V gene has CDR1 SQVTM and CDR2 ANQGSEA. J lost 4 bases, V lost 6 bases, and 7 bases had no gene match. The CDR3 extends over 14 amino acids. The CDR3 region has the DNA TGCAGCGTGACCGGGACTAGTTTCACCGGGGAGCTGTTTTTT. Protein product: CSVTGTSFTGELFF.

The J gene is TRBJ1-5, the V gene TRBV2, with D maybe TRBD1 (5 bases). Germline values: CDR1 SNHLY, CDR2 FYNNEI. The CDR3 loop spans 15 amino acids. Trimming removed 4 bases at V and 0 bases at J, with 10 bases between. The CDR3: CASSAEGHSNQPQHF. The CDR3 nucleotides are TGTGCCAGCAGTGCCGAAGGACATAGCAATCAGCCCCAGCATTTT.

V usage is TRBV27 and J usage is TRBJ1-5; D is unresolved. Trimming took off 6 bases at V and 0 bases at J, with 12 bases between the two ends. This CDR3 contains 15 residues. The germline CDR1 and CDR2 sequences are MNHEY and SMNVEV (reference sequence). The CDR3 reads CASSPTGYSNQPQHF. In DNA, the CDR3 is TGTGCCAGCAGCCCGACGGGGTATAGCAATCAGCCCCAGCATTTT.

This sequence joins TRBV4-2 and TRBJ2-5; D possibly corresponds to TRBD1 (6 bases). The CDR3 has 15 residues. CDR1 is LGHNA, CDR2 YNFKEQ, per germline. V lost 5 bases and J 4 bases, leaving 17 bases between the germline ends. The DNA for the CDR3 is TGTGCCAGCAGCACCTGGTCAGGGGCTGGAGAGACCCAGTACTTC. Its protein is CASSTWSGAGETQYF.

This clone occurred a few times. This sequence joins TRBV12-5 and TRBJ1-1; a weak D match, TRBD1 (5 bases). The CDR3 extends over 17 amino acids. V lost 0 bases, J lost 3 bases, and 17 bases lay in between. Germline CDR1 is LGHNT and CDR2 is FRNRAP. In nucleotides, the CDR3 is TGTGCTAGTGGTTTGGTTTGGCGGATAGGGGTGGACACTGAAGCTTTCTTT. It translates to CASGLVWRIGVDTEAFF.